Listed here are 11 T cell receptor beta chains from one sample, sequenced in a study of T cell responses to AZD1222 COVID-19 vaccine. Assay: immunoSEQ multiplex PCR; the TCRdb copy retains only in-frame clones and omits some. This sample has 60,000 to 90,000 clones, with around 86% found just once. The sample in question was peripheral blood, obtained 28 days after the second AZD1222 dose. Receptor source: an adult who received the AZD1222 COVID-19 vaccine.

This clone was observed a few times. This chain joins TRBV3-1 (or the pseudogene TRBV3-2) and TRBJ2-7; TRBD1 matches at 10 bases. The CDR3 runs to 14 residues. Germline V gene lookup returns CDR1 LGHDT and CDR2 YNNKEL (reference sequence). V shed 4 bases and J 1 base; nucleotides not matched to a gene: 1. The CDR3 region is CASSRQGASYEQYF. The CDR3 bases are TGTGCCAGCAGCCGACAGGGGGCATCCTACGAGCAGTACTTC.

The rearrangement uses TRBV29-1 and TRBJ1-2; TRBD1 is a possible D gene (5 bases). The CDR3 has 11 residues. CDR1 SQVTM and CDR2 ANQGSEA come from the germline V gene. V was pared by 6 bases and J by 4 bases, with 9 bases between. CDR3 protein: CSVPGPYGYTF. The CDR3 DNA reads TGCAGCGTCCCGGGACCCTATGGCTACACCTTC.

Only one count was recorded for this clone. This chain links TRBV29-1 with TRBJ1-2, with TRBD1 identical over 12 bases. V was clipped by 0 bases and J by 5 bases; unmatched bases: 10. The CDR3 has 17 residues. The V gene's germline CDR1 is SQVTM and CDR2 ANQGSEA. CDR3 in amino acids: CSVEDRGTGGAAYGYTF. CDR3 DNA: TGCAGCGTTGAAGATCGGGGGACAGGGGGCGCCGCGTATGGCTACACCTTC.

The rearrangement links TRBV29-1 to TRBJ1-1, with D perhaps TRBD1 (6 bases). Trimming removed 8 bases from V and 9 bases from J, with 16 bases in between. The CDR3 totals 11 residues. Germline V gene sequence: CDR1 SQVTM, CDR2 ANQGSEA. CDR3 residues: CSSGHGSQAFF. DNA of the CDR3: TGCAGCTCGGGACACGGCTCGCAAGCTTTCTTT.

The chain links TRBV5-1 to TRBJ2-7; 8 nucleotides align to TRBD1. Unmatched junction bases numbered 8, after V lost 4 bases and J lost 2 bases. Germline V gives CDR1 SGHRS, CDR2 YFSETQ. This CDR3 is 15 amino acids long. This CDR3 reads CASSRTDRGPYEQYF. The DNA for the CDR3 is TGCGCCAGCAGCCGCACAGACAGGGGCCCCTACGAGCAGTACTTC. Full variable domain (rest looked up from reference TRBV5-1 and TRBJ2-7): KAGVTQTPRYLIKTRGQQVTLSCSPISGHRSVSWYQQTPGQGLQFLFEYFSETQRNKGNFPGRFSGRQFSNSRSEMNVSTLELGDSALYLCASSRTDRGPYEQYFGPGTRLTVT.

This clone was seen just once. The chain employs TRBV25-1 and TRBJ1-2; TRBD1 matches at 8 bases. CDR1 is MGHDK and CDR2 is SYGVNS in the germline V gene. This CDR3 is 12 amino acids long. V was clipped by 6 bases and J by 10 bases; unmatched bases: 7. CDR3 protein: CASRTSDRDYTF. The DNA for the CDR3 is TGTGCCAGCAGAACCTCGGACAGGGACTACACCTTC.

This CDR3 reads CASSPGGAKNIQYF. In nucleotides, the CDR3 is TGTGCCAGCAGCCCCGGTGGAGCCAAAAACATTCAGTACTTC. V is TRBV2 and J is TRBJ2-4; no clear D gene. From germline, CDR1 is SNHLY and CDR2 FYNNEI. CDR3 length equals 14 residues. Trimming removed 6 bases from V and 0 bases from J, with 9 bases in between.

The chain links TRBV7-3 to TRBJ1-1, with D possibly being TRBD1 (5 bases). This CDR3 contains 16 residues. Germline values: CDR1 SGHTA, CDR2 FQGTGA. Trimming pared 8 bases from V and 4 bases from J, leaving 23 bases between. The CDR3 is CASSSRDGSKGTEAFF. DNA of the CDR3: TGTGCCAGCTCCTCCAGGGACGGCTCGAAAGGCACTGAAGCTTTCTTT.

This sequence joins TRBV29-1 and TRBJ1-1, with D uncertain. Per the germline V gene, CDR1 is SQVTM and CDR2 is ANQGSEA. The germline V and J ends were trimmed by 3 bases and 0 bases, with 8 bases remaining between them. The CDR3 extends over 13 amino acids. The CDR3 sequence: CSVDGEMNTEAFF. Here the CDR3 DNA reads TGCAGCGTTGACGGGGAAATGAACACTGAAGCTTTCTTT. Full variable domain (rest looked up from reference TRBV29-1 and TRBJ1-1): SAVISQKPSRDICQRGTSLTIQCQVDSQVTMMFWYRQQPGQSLTLIATANQGSEATYESGFVIDKFPISRPNLTFSTLTVSNMSPEDSSIYLCSVDGEMNTEAFFGQGTRLTVV.

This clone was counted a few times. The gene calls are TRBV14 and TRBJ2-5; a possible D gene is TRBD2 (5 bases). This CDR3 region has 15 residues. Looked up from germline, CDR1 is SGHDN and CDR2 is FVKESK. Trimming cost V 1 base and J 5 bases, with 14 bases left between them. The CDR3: CASSQVTPRRETQYF. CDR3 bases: TGTGCCAGCAGCCAAGTAACTCCCCGGAGGGAGACCCAGTACTTC.

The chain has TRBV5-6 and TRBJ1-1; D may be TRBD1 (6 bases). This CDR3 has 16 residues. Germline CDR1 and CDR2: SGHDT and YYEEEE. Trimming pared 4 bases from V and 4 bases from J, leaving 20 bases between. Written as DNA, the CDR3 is TGTGCCAGCAGCCAATACGTAGACAGGTGGCGCACTGAAGCTTTCTTT. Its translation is CASSQYVDRWRTEAFF. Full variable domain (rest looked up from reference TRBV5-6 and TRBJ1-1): DAGVTQSPTHLIKTRGQQVTLRCSPKSGHDTVSWYQQALGQGPQFIFQYYEEEERQRGNFPDRFSGHQFPNYSSELNVNALLLGDSALYLCASSQYVDRWRTEAFFGQGTRLTVV.